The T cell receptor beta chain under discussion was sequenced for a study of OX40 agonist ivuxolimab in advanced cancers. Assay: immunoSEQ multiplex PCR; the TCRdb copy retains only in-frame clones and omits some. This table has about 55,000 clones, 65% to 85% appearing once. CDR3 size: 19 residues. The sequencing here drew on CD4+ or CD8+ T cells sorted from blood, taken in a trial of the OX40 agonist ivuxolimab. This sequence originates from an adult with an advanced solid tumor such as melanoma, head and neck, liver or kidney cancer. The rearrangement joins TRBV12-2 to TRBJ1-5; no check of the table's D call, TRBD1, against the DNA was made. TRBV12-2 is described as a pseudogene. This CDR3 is CASRLSARVRGHSNQPQHF. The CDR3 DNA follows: TGTGCAAGTCGCCTTAGTGCCAGGGTAAGGGGCCATAGCAATCAGCCCCAGCATTTT.